A selection of T cell receptor beta chains follows, all from one sample in a study of cytomegalovirus exposure and HLA in healthy donors. The method was immunoSEQ multiplex PCR; TCRdb's version includes in-frame clones alone and lacks a portion of them. The table records approximately 110,000 clones, roughly three quarters of them present only once. Sequences were obtained from PBMCs. These TCRs come from a male donor in good health and CMV-seronegative. Both conserved end residues are part of each CDR3. The D gene is left open where the match is weak. Clone size appears in some rows only: once, few, many, or a class for an expanded clone.

TRBJ2-3 | NA | TRBV5-1 | NA | TGCGCCAGCAGCGCGGACAATACGCAGTATTTT | CASSADNTQYF
TRBJ2-5 | NA | TRBV6-1 | NA | TGTGCCAGCAGTGAACTCGCGGAGACCCAGTACTTC | CASSELAETQYF
TRBJ1-6 | NA | TRBV9 | NA | TGTGCCAGCAGCTCCGACACAGGGCAGTCACCCCTCCACTTT | CASSSDTGQSPLHF
TRBJ2-7 | TRBD1 | TRBV27 | NA | TGTGCCAGCAGTACACCGGGACAGGGGGCCTACGAGCAGTACTTC | CASSTPGQGAYEQYF
TRBJ2-3 | TRBD1 | TRBV5-1 | NA | TGCGCCAGCAGATACGGTACAGGGGAGACAGATACGCAGTATTTT | CASRYGTGETDTQYF
TRBJ2-3 | TRBD1 | TRBV4-2 | few | TGTGCCAGCAGCAGGCAATCGACGGGACAGGGGAAGGCAGATACGCAGTATTTT | CASSRQSTGQGKADTQYF
TRBJ1-5 | TRBD1 | TRBV7-2 | NA | TGTGCCAGCAGCCTAGACCCAGGGGGGCAGCCCCAGCATTTT | CASSLDPGGQPQHF
TRBJ2-6 | TRBD1 | TRBV2 | NA | TGTGCCAGCAGTTTCCCGGGACAGGGATCTACGCCCGGGGCCAACGTCCTGACTTTC | CASSFPGQGSTPGANVLTF
TRBJ2-1 | TRBD2 | TRBV6-4 | few | TGTGCCAGCAGTGACACTAGCGGTCCCAATGAGCAGTTCTTC | CASSDTSGPNEQFF
TRBJ2-3 | TRBD2 | TRBV7-6 | once | TGTGCCAGCAGCTTAGTATCGGGGGGAAACACAGATACGCAGTATTTT | CASSLVSGGNTDTQYF
TRBJ2-1 | TRBD2 | TRBV7-3 | NA | TGTGCCAGCAGCTCGACTAGCGTCTCCAATGAGCAGTTCTTC | CASSSTSVSNEQFF
TRBJ2-3 | NA | TRBV11-1 | NA | TGTGCCAGCAGCCTCGCGACAGGCTCAAGCACAGATACGCAGTATTTT | CASSLATGSSTDTQYF
TRBJ2-7 | NA | TRBV6-6 | NA | TGTGCCAGCAGCCCAGACAGTCCCCCCTACGAGCAGTACTTC | CASSPDSPPYEQYF
TRBJ2-2 | TRBD2 | TRBV28 | NA | TGTGCCATCCCAGGGACTAGCGGGAGGTCCGGGGAGCTGTTTTTT | CAIPGTSGRSGELFF
TRBJ2-1 | TRBD2 | TRBV27 | NA | TGTGCCAGCAGTCCTACGGGGGGAGCGGGAGGGGCTGAGCAGTTCTTC | CASSPTGGAGGAEQFF
TRBJ1-3 | NA | TRBV7-9 | few | TGTGCCAGCAGCTTACATAGTTTCTCTGGAAACACCATATATTTT | CASSLHSFSGNTIYF
TRBJ1-1 | NA | TRBV11-2 | once | TGTGCCAGCAGCCATCGGGGAAGGGACACTGAAGCTTTCTTT | CASSHRGRDTEAFF
TRBJ1-2 | TRBD1 | TRBV4-3 | NA | TGCGCCAGCAGCCAAGAAACAGGGGTTGGCTACACCTTC | CASSQETGVGYTF
TRBJ1-1 | NA | TRBV5-1 | NA | TGCGCCAGCAGCTTGGACGGCCCGGGTACTGAAGCTTTCTTT | CASSLDGPGTEAFF
TRBJ2-3 | TRBD2 | TRBV9 | NA | TGTGCCAGCAGCGTAGGCCTAGCGGTGGGGGATACGCAGTATTTT | CASSVGLAVGDTQYF
TRBJ2-7 | TRBD2 | TRBV7-2 | NA | TGTGCCAGCAGGCCGGCCGGGACTAGCGCGTACGAGCAGTACTTC | CASRPAGTSAYEQYF
TRBJ2-7 | TRBD1 | TRBV28 | NA | TGTGCCAGCAGTTTATCAGGGACAGGATACGAGCAGTACTTC | CASSLSGTGYEQYF
TRBJ1-1 | NA | TRBV4-2 | few | TGTGCCAGCAGCCGGGCAGGGATGACAGATGAAGCTTTCTTT | CASSRAGMTDEAFF
TRBJ1-1 | TRBD1 | TRBV7-6 | NA | TGTGCCAGCAGCTTACAACAGGGGGGTACTGAAGCTTTCTTT | CASSLQQGGTEAFF
TRBJ1-1 | TRBD1 | TRBV10-3 | NA | TGTGCCAACCGGGACAGCCTAGCGAGCACTGAAGCTTTCTTT | CANRDSLASTEAFF
TRBJ1-2 | TRBD1 | TRBV19 | NA | TGTGCCAGTAGTATTCCCGGCAGGGGGACTGGCTACACCTTC | CASSIPGRGTGYTF
TRBJ2-7 | TRBD2 | TRBV6-1 | NA | TGTGCCAGCAGAATAGCGGGGAGTTGGATCTACGAGCAGTACTTC | CASRIAGSWIYEQYF
TRBJ2-3 | NA | TRBV5-1 | NA | TGCGCCAGCAGCTTAGGGGGAGGGCCTAACACAGATACGCAGTATTTT | CASSLGGGPNTDTQYF
TRBJ2-7 | NA | TRBV19 | NA | TGTGCCAGTAGTCCCTATTTCGGGAGCACAAGCTCCTACGAGCAGTACTTC | CASSPYFGSTSSYEQYF
TRBJ2-7 | TRBD2 | TRBV9 | NA | TGTGCCAGCAGCCCAAGCAGCGGGAGGGGTTACGAGCAGTACTTC | CASSPSSGRGYEQYF
TRBJ1-2 | NA | TRBV9 | NA | TGTGCCAGCAGCGGGGTGGTGAGGGCCTCTCGGGGCTACACCTTC | CASSGVVRASRGYTF
TRBJ1-1 | NA | TRBV2 | few | TGTGCCAGCAGTCAAGGACAGAACACTGAAGCTTTCTTT | CASSQGQNTEAFF
TRBJ1-1 | NA | TRBV7-9 | NA | TGTGCCAGCAGCTTCGACAGGAGTTCCACTGAAGCTTTCTTT | CASSFDRSSTEAFF
TRBJ1-2 | TRBD1 | TRBV19 | NA | TGTGCCAGTAGTTCCGACAGGGGGCTAGTTGGCTACACCTTC | CASSSDRGLVGYTF
TRBJ1-1 | TRBD1 | TRBV7-8 | NA | TGTGCCAGCAGCTTCACAGGGGTGATGAACACTGAAGCTTTCTTT | CASSFTGVMNTEAFF
TRBJ1-3 | NA | TRBV28 | NA | TGTGCCAGCAGTTTATTTGGGGCAGGTGCTGGAAACACCATATATTTT | CASSLFGAGAGNTIYF
TRBJ2-7 | TRBD2 | TRBV6-5 | few | TGTGCCAGCAGGCGACTAGCGGGGACCGCCGAGCAGTACTTC | CASRRLAGTAEQYF
TRBJ2-7 | TRBD1 | TRBV19 | once | TGTGCCAGTACCCTCCGGTTGGGGACAGGCTACGAGCAGTACTTC | CASTLRLGTGYEQYF
TRBJ2-3 | NA | TRBV5-1 | NA | TGCGCCAGCAGTTCACAAACCAGCACAGATACGCAGTATTTT | CASSSQTSTDTQYF
TRBJ1-5 | TRBD1 | TRBV10-3 | NA | TGTGCCATCAGTGACCCGACAGGGAATCAGCCCCAGCATTTT | CAISDPTGNQPQHF
TRBJ1-1 | NA | TRBV5-6 | NA | TGTGCCAGCAGCCGGGAAGGGGGAGCTTTCTTT | CASSREGGAFF
TRBJ2-3 | NA | TRBV21-1 | NA | TGTGCCAGCAGCACGGGACAGGGGACGCAGTATTTT | CASSTGQGTQYF
TRBJ1-2 | NA | TRBV6-6 | few | TGTGCCAGCAGGGAGGCAGGTGGAATCTATGGCTACACCTTC | CASREAGGIYGYTF
TRBJ2-3 | NA | TRBV7-9 | NA | TGTGCCAGCAGCTTAGTGGGGGCCAACACAGATACGCAGTATTTT | CASSLVGANTDTQYF
TRBJ1-6 | NA | TRBV5-1 | NA | TGCGCCAGCAGCTCCGACAGTAAGAGCTCCTATAATTCACCCCTCCACTTT | CASSSDSKSSYNSPLHF
TRBJ1-1 | NA | TRBV12-5 | NA | TGTGCTAGTGGTTTGACAGGCGGGAACACTGAAGCTTTCTTT | CASGLTGGNTEAFF
TRBJ2-5 | TRBD2 | TRBV6-6 | NA | TGTGCCACCACGACGGGGGGGGAAGAGACCCAGTACTTC | CATTTGGEETQYF